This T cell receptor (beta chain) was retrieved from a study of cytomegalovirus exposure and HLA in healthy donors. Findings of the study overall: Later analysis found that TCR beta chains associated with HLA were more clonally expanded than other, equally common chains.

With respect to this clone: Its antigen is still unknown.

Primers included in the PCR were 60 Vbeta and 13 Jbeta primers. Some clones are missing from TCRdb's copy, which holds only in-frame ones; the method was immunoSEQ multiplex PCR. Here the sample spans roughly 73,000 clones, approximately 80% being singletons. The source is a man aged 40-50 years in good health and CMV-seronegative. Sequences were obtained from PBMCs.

CDR3 amino acids: CASSRGLAGPNPYEQYF. CDR3 bases: TGTGCCAGCAGTAGAGGACTAGCGGGTCCAAACCCCTACGAGCAGTACTTC. The gene calls are TRBV27 and TRBJ2-5; 11 bases are a match to TRBD2. The J call may be incorrect, as the DNA end agrees better with TRBJ2-7. The CDR3 contains 17 residues. Germline V CDR1 and CDR2: MNHEY, SMNVEV (reference sequence).